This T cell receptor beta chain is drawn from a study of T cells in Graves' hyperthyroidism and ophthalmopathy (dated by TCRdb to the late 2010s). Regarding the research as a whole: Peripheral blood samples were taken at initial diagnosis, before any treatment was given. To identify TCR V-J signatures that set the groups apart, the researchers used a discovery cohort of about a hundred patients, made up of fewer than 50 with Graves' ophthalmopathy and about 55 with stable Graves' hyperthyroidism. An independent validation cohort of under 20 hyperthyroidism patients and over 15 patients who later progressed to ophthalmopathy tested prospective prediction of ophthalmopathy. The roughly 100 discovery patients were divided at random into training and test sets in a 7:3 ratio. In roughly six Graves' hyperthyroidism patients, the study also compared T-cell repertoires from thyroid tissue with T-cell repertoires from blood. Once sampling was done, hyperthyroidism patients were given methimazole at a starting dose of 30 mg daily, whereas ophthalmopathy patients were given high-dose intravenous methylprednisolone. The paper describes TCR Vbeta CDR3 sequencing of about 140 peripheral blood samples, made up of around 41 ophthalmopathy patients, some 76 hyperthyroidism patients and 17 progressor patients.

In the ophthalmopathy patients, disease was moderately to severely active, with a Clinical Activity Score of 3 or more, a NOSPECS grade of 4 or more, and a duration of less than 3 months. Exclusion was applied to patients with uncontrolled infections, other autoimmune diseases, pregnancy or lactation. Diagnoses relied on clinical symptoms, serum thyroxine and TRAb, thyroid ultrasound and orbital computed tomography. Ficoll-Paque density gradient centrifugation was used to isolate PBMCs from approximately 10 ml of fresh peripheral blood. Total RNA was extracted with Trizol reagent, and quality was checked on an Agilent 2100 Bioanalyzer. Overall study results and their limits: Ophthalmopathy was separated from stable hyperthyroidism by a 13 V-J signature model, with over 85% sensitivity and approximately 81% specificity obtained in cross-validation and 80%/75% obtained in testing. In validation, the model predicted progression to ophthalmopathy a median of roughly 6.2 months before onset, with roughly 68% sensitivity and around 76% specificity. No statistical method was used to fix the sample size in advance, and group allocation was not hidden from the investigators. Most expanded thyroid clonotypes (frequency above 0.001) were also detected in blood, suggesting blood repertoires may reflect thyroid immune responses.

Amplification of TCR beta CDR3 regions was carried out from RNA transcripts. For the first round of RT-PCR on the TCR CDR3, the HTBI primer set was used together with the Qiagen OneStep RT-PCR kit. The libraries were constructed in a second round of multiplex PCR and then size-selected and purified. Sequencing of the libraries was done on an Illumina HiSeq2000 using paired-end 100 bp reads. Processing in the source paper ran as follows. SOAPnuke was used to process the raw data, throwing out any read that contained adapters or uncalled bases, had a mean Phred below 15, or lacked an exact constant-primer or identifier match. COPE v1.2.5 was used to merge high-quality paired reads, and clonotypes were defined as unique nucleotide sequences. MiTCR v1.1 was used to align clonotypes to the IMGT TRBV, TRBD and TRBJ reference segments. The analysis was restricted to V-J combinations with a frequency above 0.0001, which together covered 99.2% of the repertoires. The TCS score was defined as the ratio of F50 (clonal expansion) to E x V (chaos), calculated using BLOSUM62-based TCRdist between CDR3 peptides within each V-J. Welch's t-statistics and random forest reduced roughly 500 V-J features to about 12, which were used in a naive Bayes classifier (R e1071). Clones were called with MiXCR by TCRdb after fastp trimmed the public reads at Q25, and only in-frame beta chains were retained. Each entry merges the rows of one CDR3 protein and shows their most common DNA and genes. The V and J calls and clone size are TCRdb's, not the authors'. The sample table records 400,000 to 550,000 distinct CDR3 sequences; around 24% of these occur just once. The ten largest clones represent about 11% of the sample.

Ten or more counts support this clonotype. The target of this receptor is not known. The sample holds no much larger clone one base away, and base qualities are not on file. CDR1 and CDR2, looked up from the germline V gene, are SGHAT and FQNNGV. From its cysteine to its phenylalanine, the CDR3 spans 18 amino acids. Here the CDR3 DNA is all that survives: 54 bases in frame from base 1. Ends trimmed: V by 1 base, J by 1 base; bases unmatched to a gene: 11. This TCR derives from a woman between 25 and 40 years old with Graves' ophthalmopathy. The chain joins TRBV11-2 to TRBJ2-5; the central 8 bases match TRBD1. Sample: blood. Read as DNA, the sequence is TGTGCCAGCAGCTTAGGCCAAAGGACAGGGAGGTCCCAAGAGACCCAGTACTTC. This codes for CASSLGQRTGRSQETQYF. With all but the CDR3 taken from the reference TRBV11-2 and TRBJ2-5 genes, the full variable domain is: EAGVAQSPRYKIIEKRQSVAFWCNPISGHATLYWYQQILGQGPKLLIQFQNNGVVDDSQLPKDRFSAERLKGVDSTLKIQPAKLEDSAVYLCASSLGQRTGRSQETQYFGPGTRLLVL.